The TCR beta chain under discussion was sequenced for a study of identifying expanded T cells in peripheral blood. Collection occurred without any documented infections or immune events in donors. The protocol was immunoSEQ multiplex PCR, while the TCRdb copy is restricted to in-frame clones and leaves out a portion. The data show approximately 130,000 clones, 75% to 90% seen once. To note about this clone: Its matching antigen is unknown.

Findings and caveats of the study: Technical replicates showed about 1.2 changed clones; around two weeks 15 to 20; four weeks 19. Approximately two-week clone count variance significantly increased as total template count grew.

The sample taken for sequencing was blood. This TCR was sampled from a person aged 18 to 75 in good health.

The CDR3: CASSQEVYYGYTF. Written as DNA, the CDR3 is TGTGCCAGCAGCCAAGAAGTCTACTATGGCTACACCTTC. The chain employs TRBV14 and TRBJ1-2, with no clear D. The germline CDR1 and CDR2 sequences are SGHDN and FVKESK. Trimming shortened V by 0 bases and J by 3 bases, and 5 bases separated the two germline ends. The CDR3 covers 13 residues.